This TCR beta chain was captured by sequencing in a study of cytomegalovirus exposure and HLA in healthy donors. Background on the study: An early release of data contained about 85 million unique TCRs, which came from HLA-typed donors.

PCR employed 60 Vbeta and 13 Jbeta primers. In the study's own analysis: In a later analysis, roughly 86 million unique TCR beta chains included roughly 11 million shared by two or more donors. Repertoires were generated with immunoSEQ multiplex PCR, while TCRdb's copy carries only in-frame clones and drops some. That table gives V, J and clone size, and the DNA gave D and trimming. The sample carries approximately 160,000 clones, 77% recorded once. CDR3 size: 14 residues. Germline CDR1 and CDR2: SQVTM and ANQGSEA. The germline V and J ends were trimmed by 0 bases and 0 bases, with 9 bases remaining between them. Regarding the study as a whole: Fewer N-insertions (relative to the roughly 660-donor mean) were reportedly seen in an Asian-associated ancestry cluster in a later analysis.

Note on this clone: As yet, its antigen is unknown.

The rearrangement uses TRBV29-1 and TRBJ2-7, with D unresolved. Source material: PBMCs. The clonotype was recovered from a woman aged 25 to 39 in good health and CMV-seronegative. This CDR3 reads CSVEDTLSSYEQYF. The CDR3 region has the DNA TGCAGCGTTGAAGATACACTAAGCTCCTACGAGCAGTACTTC.